This is a list of T cell receptor beta chains from one sample in a study of blood T cell repertoires in COVID-19. Clones were sequenced by immunoSEQ multiplex PCR, and TCRdb holds only the in-frame ones, with some missing. The sample has 150,000 to 190,000 clones, less than 90% seen once. Specimen: peripheral blood. The receptors shown here come from a woman aged 70-85 years with acute or convalescent COVID-19. Each CDR3 is given with its conserved first and last residue. Each record gives: V gene, D gene, J gene, CDR3 DNA, CDR3 protein. A D gene is named only where the DNA matches it firmly.

V gene: TRBV18; D gene: TRBD1; J gene: TRBJ1-1; CDR3 DNA: TGTGCCAGCTCACCTGGGACAGGGGGGACCACTGAAGCTTTCTTT; CDR3 protein: CASSPGTGGTTEAFF
V gene: TRBV19; D gene: TRBD1; J gene: TRBJ1-5; CDR3 DNA: TGTGCCAGTAGTATAGCGACTCGACAGGGAGGTCGCAATCAGCCCCAGCATTTT; CDR3 protein: CASSIATRQGGRNQPQHF
V gene: TRBV30; D gene: NA; J gene: TRBJ1-5; CDR3 DNA: TGTGCCTGGAGTCCGGGACAAAGCAATCAGCCCCAGCATTTT; CDR3 protein: CAWSPGQSNQPQHF
V gene: TRBV19; D gene: TRBD1; J gene: TRBJ1-1; CDR3 DNA: TGTGCCAGTAGTACGGACAGGGCGAACACTGAAGCTTTCTTT; CDR3 protein: CASSTDRANTEAFF
V gene: TRBV29-1; D gene: NA; J gene: TRBJ2-6; CDR3 DNA: TGCAGCGTTGAAGGGGGGGTCTCTGGGGCCAACGTCCTGACTTTC; CDR3 protein: CSVEGGVSGANVLTF
V gene: TRBV11-2; D gene: TRBD2; J gene: TRBJ2-1; CDR3 DNA: TGTGCCAGCAGCTTAAGCGGGGGGGCTCGCGAGCAGTTCTTC; CDR3 protein: CASSLSGGAREQFF
V gene: TRBV5-1; D gene: TRBD1; J gene: TRBJ1-3; CDR3 DNA: TGCGCCAGCAGCCTAGGACCGGGACAGGTCTCGGACACCATATATTTT; CDR3 protein: CASSLGPGQVSDTIYF
V gene: TRBV5-6; D gene: TRBD1; J gene: TRBJ1-2; CDR3 DNA: TGTGCCAGCAGCGCAGAACCCCTTGGACAGGGACAATACTATGGCTACACCTTC; CDR3 protein: CASSAEPLGQGQYYGYTF
V gene: TRBV6-5; D gene: NA; J gene: TRBJ1-4; CDR3 DNA: TGTGCCAGCAACCTGAACCCAGGGTATTTTGAAAAACTGTTTTTT; CDR3 protein: CASNLNPGYFEKLFF
V gene: TRBV3-1/TRBV3-2; D gene: NA; J gene: TRBJ1-1; CDR3 DNA: TGTGCCAGCAGCCAAGTACGGGGGTATCCTGAAGCTTTCTTT; CDR3 protein: CASSQVRGYPEAFF
V gene: TRBV30; D gene: TRBD1; J gene: TRBJ1-1; CDR3 DNA: TGTGCCTGGAGTGTACTAGGGACAGTTGAAGCTTTCTTT; CDR3 protein: CAWSVLGTVEAFF
V gene: TRBV28; D gene: NA; J gene: TRBJ2-3; CDR3 DNA: TGTGCCAGCACCCCATGGGGCTCTAGCACAGATACGCAGTATTTT; CDR3 protein: CASTPWGSSTDTQYF